This T cell receptor (beta chain) was profiled in a study of blood T cells in healthy people across ages. Combining a sample-barcoded 5' primer with a J-beta primer mix, a second PCR ran for about 7 to 11 cycles. MiXCR, run by TCRdb on the 5' RACE reads, gives a single entry per CDR3 protein. The sample has 910,000 or so distinct CDR3 sequences; 45% to 60% are singletons. The CDR3 is 13 amino acids. Germline V gene sequence: CDR1 MNHNY, CDR2 SVGAGI (reference sequence). The V end lost 6 bases, the J end lost 6 bases, and 13 bases lay between the germline ends. Sample: blood. This chain connects TRBV6-6 to TRBJ2-3; D is possibly TRBD2 (5 bases). The sequence derives from a woman aged 55-75 years in good health. The CDR3 DNA reads as TGTGCCAGCAGCCAAACTAGTTTCGATACGCAGTATTTT. It translates to CASSQTSFDTQYF.